Following are 22 T cell receptor beta chains from one sample sequenced in a study of cytomegalovirus exposure and HLA in healthy donors (dated by TCRdb to 2015 to 2018). The library relied on the immunoSEQ multiplex PCR assay. The table comes from immuneACCESS by way of TCRdb, which keeps in-frame sequences with V and J called. Part of the clones is missing from these tables; in studies checked, under half for an unresolved V gene and the rest for unknown reasons. The sample has over 85,000 clones on record, approximately 90% of them singletons. Of the sample, 1.5% to 2% falls within the top ten clones. Sequencing was done on a sample of PBMCs. The receptors were sampled from a woman younger than 30 in good health and CMV-seronegative.

The chain carries TRBV7-9 and TRBJ1-1; no reliable D call. The CDR3 covers 13 residues. The germline gives CDR1 SEHNR, CDR2 FQNEAQ (reference sequence). V was shortened by 0 bases and J by 7 bases, with 9 bases between the two germline ends. CDR3 nucleotides: TGTGCCAGCAGCTTAGCGGGCGTCATTGAAGCTTTCTTT. It encodes CASSLAGVIEAFF.

This chain joins TRBV10-2 and TRBJ2-6; TRBD2 is a possible D gene (7 bases). V was trimmed by 0 bases and J by 2 bases, leaving 11 bases between them. CDR1 is WSHSY, CDR2 SAAADI, per germline. This CDR3 contains 17 residues. DNA of the CDR3: TGCGCCAGCAGTGAGTCGATAGGGGGGGCTGGGGCCAACGTCCTGACTTTC. It encodes CASSESIGGAGANVLTF.

The rearrangement uses TRBV5-1 and TRBJ2-7; D may be TRBD2 (6 bases). Germline CDR1 and CDR2: SGHRS and YFSETQ. With 4 bases removed from V and 1 base from J, the gap between germline ends came to 9 bases. The CDR3 consists of 13 residues. CDR3 sequence (DNA): TGCGCCAGCAGCGAGACTAGTTCCTACGAGCAGTACTTC. Its protein product is CASSETSSYEQYF.

The chain carries TRBV10-2 and TRBJ2-7; the match to TRBD1 covers 8 bases. This CDR3 has 15 amino acids. Per the germline V gene, CDR1 is WSHSY and CDR2 is SAAADI. V shed 6 bases, J shed 1 base, and the junction held 8 bases outside the gene matches. CDR3 in amino acids: CASSPGTGSSYEQYF. CDR3 in DNA: TGCGCCAGCAGCCCCGGGACAGGATCTTCCTACGAGCAGTACTTC.

This clone has just a few counts. The chain carries TRBV18 and TRBJ1-1; 9 bases line up with TRBD1. The V gene end was trimmed by 3 bases and the J gene end by 8 bases; junction bases not matched to a gene: 7. CDR3 length: 14 residues. Per germline, CDR1 KGHSH and CDR2 LQKENI. CDR3 region: CASSPTTGGIEAFF. CDR3 sequence (DNA): TGTGCCAGCTCACCCACAACAGGGGGCATCGAAGCTTTCTTT.

The V call is TRBV4-1, the J call TRBJ1-5; D may be TRBD1 (6 bases). From germline, CDR1 is MGHRA and CDR2 YSYEKL. There are 14 residues in the CDR3. Trimming removed 2 bases from V and 6 bases from J, with 11 bases in between. CDR3 sequence (DNA): TGCGCCAGCAGCCAACAGGGGCGCGGTCAGCCCCAGCATTTT. This encodes CASSQQGRGQPQHF.

This sequence joins TRBV7-9 and TRBJ1-2; a possible D gene is TRBD1 (5 bases). Germline CDR1 reads SEHNR; CDR2 reads FQNEAQ (reference sequence). Trimming pared 8 bases from V and 6 bases from J, leaving 16 bases between. The CDR3 is 13 residues long. CDR3 nucleotides: TGTGCCAGCGCAGGGTGGGTGTCGGATGGCTACACCTTC. It is translated as CASAGWVSDGYTF.

The chain carries TRBV30 and TRBJ1-4; tentative D call: TRBD1 (5 bases). The germline CDR1 and CDR2 sequences are GTSNPN and SVGIG (reference sequence). V was cut by 1 base and J by 4 bases, with 7 bases left in between. This CDR3 is built from 13 residues. The CDR3 sequence is CAWSEGLNEKLFF. The CDR3, as DNA: TGTGCCTGGAGTGAGGGACTTAATGAAAAACTGTTTTTT.

The chain recombines TRBV4-3 with TRBJ1-1, with a tentative D call TRBD1 (5 bases). CDR3 length: 15 residues. CDR1 is LGHNA, CDR2 YSLEER, per germline. V lost 4 bases to trimming and J lost 0 bases, with 12 bases between them. The CDR3 DNA is TGCGCCAGCAGCCCGACAGCAACAATGAACACTGAAGCTTTCTTT. This sequence encodes CASSPTATMNTEAFF.

J is TRBJ2-7 and V is TRBV7-8, with a possible D match to TRBD1 (5 bases). V was shortened by 1 base and J by 0 bases, with 10 bases between the two germline ends. CDR3 size: 15 residues. Germline assignment: CDR1 SGHVS and CDR2 FQNEAQ. CDR3 coding DNA: TGTGCCAGCAGCTTAGGCAGGGCGAGCTCCTACGAGCAGTACTTC. Translating it yields CASSLGRASSYEQYF. Based on the CDR3 plus reference TRBV7-8 and TRBJ2-7, the full variable domain is GAGVSQSPRYKVAKRGQDVALRCDPISGHVSLFWYQQALGQGPEFLTYFQNEAQLDKSGLPSDRFFAERPEGSVSTLKIQRTQQEDSAVYLCASSLGRASSYEQYFGPGTRLTVT.

This clone was seen once. The rearrangement uses TRBV28 and TRBJ1-2; 10 nucleotides match TRBD1. The V and J ends lost 3 bases and 2 bases, in that order; junction bases with no gene match: 6. The V gene's germline CDR1 is MDHEN and CDR2 SYDVKM. The CDR3 consists of 16 residues. This CDR3 is CASSFGTGDLNYGYTF. CDR3 nucleotides: TGTGCCAGCAGTTTCGGGACAGGGGACTTGAACTATGGCTACACCTTC.

The gene calls are TRBV28 and TRBJ1-2; possible D gene TRBD1, 6 bases. Germline values: CDR1 MDHEN, CDR2 SYDVKM. The CDR3 contains 16 residues. V lost 3 bases to trimming and J lost 1 base, with 15 bases between them. The CDR3 spells CASSLAGASLNYGYTF. CDR3 coding DNA: TGTGCCAGCAGTTTGGCAGGGGCGTCTCTTAACTATGGCTACACCTTC.

This chain joins TRBV2 and TRBJ2-1; a weak D match, TRBD2 (6 bases). Trimming left V 8 bases short and J 7 bases short, with 15 bases between. CDR1 and CDR2 (germline): SNHLY, FYNNEI. The CDR3 extends over 13 amino acids. The CDR3 is CASFEEGRNEQFF. The CDR3 DNA reads as TGTGCCAGCTTCGAGGAGGGCCGAAATGAGCAGTTCTTC.

Here the CDR3 DNA reads TGTGCCAGCAGCTTTGAGCCAAGGGGGCACTACGAGCAGTACTTC. Encoded protein: CASSFEPRGHYEQYF. The chain joins TRBV7-2 to TRBJ2-7, with 7 bases lining up with TRBD1. After removal of 3 bases from V and 3 bases from J, the junction contained 8 bases not matched to a gene. CDR3 length: 15 residues. Germline V gives CDR1 SGHTA, CDR2 FQGNSA.

Only one count was recorded for this clone. This chain connects TRBV7-2 to TRBJ1-5, with D uncertain. The germline V gene has CDR1 SGHTA and CDR2 FQGNSA. V dropped 5 bases and J dropped 5 bases, with 10 bases sitting between them. The CDR3 has 13 amino acids. CDR3 sequence: CASSKIGDQPQHF. Written as DNA, the CDR3 is TGTGCCAGCAGCAAAATCGGGGATCAGCCCCAGCATTTT.

The chain uses TRBV15 and TRBJ2-1, with D tentatively TRBD1 (6 bases). The CDR3 contains 15 residues. The V gene's germline CDR1 is LNHNV and CDR2 YYDKDF (reference sequence). The V and J ends lost 5 bases and 0 bases respectively, with 11 bases between them. Here the CDR3 reads CATSDTGSSYNEQFF. The CDR3 region has the DNA TGTGCCACCAGCGATACAGGGAGCTCCTACAATGAGCAGTTCTTC. Using reference TRBV15 and TRBJ2-1 for the parts outside the CDR3, the full variable domain is DAMVIQNPRYQVTQFGKPVTLSCSQTLNHNVMYWYQQKSSQAPKLLFHYYDKDFNNEADTPDNFQSRRPNTSFCFLDIRSPGLGDTAMYLCATSDTGSSYNEQFFGPGTRLTVL.

The chain combines TRBV28 with TRBJ1-1; maybe TRBD1 (5 bases). V lost 5 bases, J lost 2 bases, and 12 bases lay in between. The CDR3 spans 14 residues. Germline CDR1 MDHEN, CDR2 SYDVKM. The CDR3 nucleotides read TGTGCCAGCAGTCTGGTACAGGCAAACACTGAAGCTTTCTTT. This gives the protein CASSLVQANTEAFF.

This CDR3 reads CASSFQGGLEYGYTF. The CDR3 DNA sequence: TGTGCCAGCAGCTTCCAGGGAGGATTGGAGTATGGCTACACCTTC. This chain connects TRBV7-3 to TRBJ1-2, with D perhaps TRBD1 (5 bases). The CDR3 has 15 amino acids. Trimming removed 3 bases at V and 5 bases at J, with 16 bases between. Germline V gene lookup returns CDR1 SGHTA and CDR2 FQGTGA. Combining the CDR3 with reference TRBV7-3 and TRBJ1-2 gives the whole variable domain GAGVSQTPSNKVTEKGKYVELRCDPISGHTALYWYRQSLGQGPEFLIYFQGTGAADDSGLPNDRFFAVRPEGSVSTLKIQRTERGDSAVYLCASSFQGGLEYGYTFGSGTRLTVV.

This chain links TRBV29-1 with TRBJ1-1; D remains unclear. The CDR3 length is 15 residues. With 6 bases removed from V and 3 bases from J, the gap between germline ends came to 20 bases. Germline loops: CDR1 SQVTM, CDR2 ANQGSEA. The CDR3: CSVTLSGIGDTEAFF. CDR3 nucleotide sequence: TGCAGCGTGACCTTATCGGGAATAGGAGACACTGAAGCTTTCTTT.

The V and J genes are TRBV30 and TRBJ1-2; 9 bases are a match to TRBD1. The CDR3 extends over 16 amino acids. Germline trimming cut 3 bases from V and 4 bases from J; bases unmatched to any gene: 12. Germline-derived CDR1 and CDR2 are GTSNPN and SVGIG (reference sequence). The chain's CDR3 is CAWRLKTGGMVYGYTF. The CDR3 DNA follows: TGTGCCTGGAGATTAAAGACAGGGGGTATGGTCTATGGCTACACCTTC.

This chain connects TRBV5-1 to TRBJ2-2; D may be TRBD1 (7 bases). Between the trimmed V and J ends, which lost 7 bases and 4 bases, there was a span of 14 bases. This CDR3 is built from 14 residues. Per the germline V gene, CDR1 is SGHRS and CDR2 is YFSETQ. The CDR3 coding sequence is TGCGCCAGCCGCGGGACAGCCATCACCGGGGAGCTGTTTTTT. Amino acid sequence: CASRGTAITGELFF.

J is TRBJ2-7 and V is TRBV11-3; possibly TRBD1 for D (6 bases). Trimming removed 0 bases from V and 10 bases from J, with 16 bases in between. The germline V gene encodes CDR1 SGHNT and CDR2 YENEEA. The CDR3 sequence is 14 residues long. The CDR3 here is CASSLDQSDRSQYF. As DNA, the CDR3 is TGTGCCAGCAGCTTAGATCAATCCGACAGGTCCCAGTACTTC.